A few counts support the clone carrying this T cell receptor beta chain. Its antigen is unidentified. Germline values: CDR1 ENHRY, CDR2 SYGVKD. This CDR3 spans 12 amino acids. V lost 1 base, J lost 8 bases, and 7 bases lay in between. These data are taken from a study of T cells in localized non-small cell lung cancer. Libraries were prepared by immunoSEQ multiplex PCR; TCRdb keeps only in-frame clonotypes and omits some of them. The repertoire holds 5,500 to 6,500 clones, with roughly two fifths as singletons. Findings of the study overall: Longer overall survival accompanied higher blood T cell density. Measurement of T cell clonality placed uninvolved adjacent lung highest, above the level in tumor. A median of about 54 of the top 100 tumor clones appeared in adjacent lung, which was paired and uninvolved.

This sequence joins TRBV10-3 and TRBJ2-3; the D gene is possibly TRBD1 (5 bases). This specimen consisted of lung tumor tissue, obtained before any cancer treatment. This clonotype was sampled from a woman aged 35 to 69 with stage II squamous cell lung carcinoma. The CDR3 DNA reads as TGTGCCATCAGTGAGTTAGGGGCTACGCAGTATTTT. As protein: CAISELGATQYF.